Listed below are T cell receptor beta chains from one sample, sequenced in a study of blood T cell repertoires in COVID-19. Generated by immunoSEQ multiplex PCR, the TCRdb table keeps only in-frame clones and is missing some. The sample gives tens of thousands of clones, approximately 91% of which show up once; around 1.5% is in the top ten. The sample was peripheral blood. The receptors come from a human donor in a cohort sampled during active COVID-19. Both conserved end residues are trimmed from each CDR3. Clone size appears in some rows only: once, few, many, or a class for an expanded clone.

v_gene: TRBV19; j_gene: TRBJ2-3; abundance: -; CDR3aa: ASSIGLPGGPDTQY
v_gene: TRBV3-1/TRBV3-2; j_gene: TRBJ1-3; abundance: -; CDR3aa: ASSLRVGGTNTIY
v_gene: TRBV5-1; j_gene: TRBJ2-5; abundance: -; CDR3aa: ASSLAEGVELETQY
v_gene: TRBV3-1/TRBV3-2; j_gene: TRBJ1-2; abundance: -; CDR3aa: ASSQAPSSGYT
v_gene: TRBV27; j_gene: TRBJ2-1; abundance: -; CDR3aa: ASSFSGLANNEQF
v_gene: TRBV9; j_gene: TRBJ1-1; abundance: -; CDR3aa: ASSAGTANTEAF
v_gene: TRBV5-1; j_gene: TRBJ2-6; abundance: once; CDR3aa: ASSITTGTSGANVLT
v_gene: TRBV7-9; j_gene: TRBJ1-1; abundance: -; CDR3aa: ASRSQGMNTEAF
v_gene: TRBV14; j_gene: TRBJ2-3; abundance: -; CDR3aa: ASSQWRTDTQY
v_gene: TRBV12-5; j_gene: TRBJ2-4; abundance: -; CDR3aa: ASGIGTPNRNIQY
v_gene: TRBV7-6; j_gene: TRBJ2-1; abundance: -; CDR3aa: ASSLISGNYNEQF
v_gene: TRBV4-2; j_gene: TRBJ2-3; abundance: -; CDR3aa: ASSQSLAGVRFGTDTQY
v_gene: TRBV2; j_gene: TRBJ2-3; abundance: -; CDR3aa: ASSEGPFTDTQY
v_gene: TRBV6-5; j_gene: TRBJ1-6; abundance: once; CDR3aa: ASSTGTVTPLH
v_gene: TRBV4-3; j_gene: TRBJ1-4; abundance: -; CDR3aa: ASSQERGQQQKLF
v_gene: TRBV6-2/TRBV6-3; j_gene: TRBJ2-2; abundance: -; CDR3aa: ASSYSGEVTGELF
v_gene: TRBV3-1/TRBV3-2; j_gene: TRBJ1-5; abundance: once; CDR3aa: ASSSHTGSGNQPQH
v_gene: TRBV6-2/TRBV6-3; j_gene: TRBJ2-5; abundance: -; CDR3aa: ASSSDRGVDLETQY
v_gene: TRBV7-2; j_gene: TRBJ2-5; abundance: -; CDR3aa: ASSLTAGRRETQY
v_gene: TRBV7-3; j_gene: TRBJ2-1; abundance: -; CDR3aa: ASSPRVAGGNEQF
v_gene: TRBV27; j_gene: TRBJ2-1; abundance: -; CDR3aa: ASSLSGTSGYNEQF
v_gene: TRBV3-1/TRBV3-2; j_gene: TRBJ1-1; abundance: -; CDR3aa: AGFAWTGGVKFRLGIQRIAF
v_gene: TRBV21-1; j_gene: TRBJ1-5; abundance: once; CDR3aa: ASDLRDTPRSNQPQH
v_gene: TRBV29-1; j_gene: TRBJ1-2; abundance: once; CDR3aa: SVYRGLYGYT
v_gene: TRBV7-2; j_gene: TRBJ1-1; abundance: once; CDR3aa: ASSLRGRMNTEAF
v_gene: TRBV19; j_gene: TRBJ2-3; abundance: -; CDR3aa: ASKDRVADTQY
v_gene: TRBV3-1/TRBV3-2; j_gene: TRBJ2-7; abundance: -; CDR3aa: ASSQAGGTSGRSEQY
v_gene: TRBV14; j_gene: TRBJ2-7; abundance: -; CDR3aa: ASSPWTGRSYEQY
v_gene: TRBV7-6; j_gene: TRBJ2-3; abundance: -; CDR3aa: ASSFSTGTDTQY
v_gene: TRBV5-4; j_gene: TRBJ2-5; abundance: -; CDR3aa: ASRGQAGQETQY
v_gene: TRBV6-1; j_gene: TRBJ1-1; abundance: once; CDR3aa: ASSEAGRNTEAF
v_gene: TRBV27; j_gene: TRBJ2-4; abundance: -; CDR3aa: ASSLRTSAAKNIQY
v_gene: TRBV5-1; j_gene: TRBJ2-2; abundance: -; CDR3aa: ASSLETSGPNTGELF
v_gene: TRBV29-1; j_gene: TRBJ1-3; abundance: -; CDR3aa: SVHDPGTVGNTIY
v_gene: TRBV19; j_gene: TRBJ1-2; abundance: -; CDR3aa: ASSKDNSWNYGYT
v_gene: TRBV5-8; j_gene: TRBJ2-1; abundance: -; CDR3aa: ASSSGIVVRQF
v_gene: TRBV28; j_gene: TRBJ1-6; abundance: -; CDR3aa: ASSSDSNSPLH
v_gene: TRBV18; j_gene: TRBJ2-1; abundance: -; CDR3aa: ASSPPAGGPNEQF
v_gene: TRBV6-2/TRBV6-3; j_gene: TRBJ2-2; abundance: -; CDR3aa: ASSWSSGKVGGELF
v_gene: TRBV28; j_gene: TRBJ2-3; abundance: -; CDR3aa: ASSMTSGGLGSQDTQY
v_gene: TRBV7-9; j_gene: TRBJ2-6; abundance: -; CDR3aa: ASSLKQEPGANVLT
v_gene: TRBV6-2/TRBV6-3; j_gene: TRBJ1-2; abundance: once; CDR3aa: ASSYSLEGRGGYT
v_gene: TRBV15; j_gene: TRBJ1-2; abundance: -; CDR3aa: ATSSRTRNYGYT
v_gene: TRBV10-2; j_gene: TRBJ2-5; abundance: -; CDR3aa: ASSGRLQGREETQY
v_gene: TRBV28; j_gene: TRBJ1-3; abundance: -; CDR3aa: ASSFQGLNTIY
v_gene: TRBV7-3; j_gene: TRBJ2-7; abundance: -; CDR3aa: ASSLGLAGGEQY
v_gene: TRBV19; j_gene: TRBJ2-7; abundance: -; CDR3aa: ASTKGILGGYEQY
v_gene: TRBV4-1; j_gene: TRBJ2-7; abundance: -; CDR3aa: ASTQAAQGGYEQY
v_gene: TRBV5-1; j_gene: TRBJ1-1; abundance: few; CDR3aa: ASSATGASQAF
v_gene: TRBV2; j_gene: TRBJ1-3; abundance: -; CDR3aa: ASSEEGQGRVGNTIY
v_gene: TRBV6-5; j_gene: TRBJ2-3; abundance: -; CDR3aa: ASKVGGSTDTQY